This T cell receptor beta chain was sequenced during a study of technical replicates of blood from a few donors. The protocol was immunoSEQ multiplex PCR, while the TCRdb copy is restricted to in-frame clones and leaves out a portion. The table lists tens of thousands of clones, about 94% of them singletons, with more than 0.2% in the top ten. The sequenced material came from T cells isolated from PBMCs. The sequence was collected from a human donor in good health.

Written as DNA, the CDR3 is TGTGCCATCAGTGAGGCCTCGGGGGGGGACACAGATACGCAGTATTTT. Translating it yields CAISEASGGDTDTQYF. V is TRBV10-3 and J is TRBJ2-3; 8 nucleotides align to TRBD2. V lost 2 bases, J lost 2 bases, and 6 bases stayed unmatched. This CDR3 has 16 amino acids. Germline V lookup: CDR1 ENHRY, CDR2 SYGVKD.